What follows are 3 T cell receptor beta chains derived from one specimen sequenced in a study of shared clonotypes between healthy human individuals. Sequencing was performed with immunoSEQ multiplex PCR; in TCRdb, only in-frame clones are kept and a portion is missing. In the table there are about 1.5 million clones, 95% to 99% of which are singletons. The specimen sequenced was naive CD4+ T cells sorted from blood. As to subset: CD45RA+ positively selected. Receptors originate from a man aged 30 to 39 in good health.

A single count supports this clone. The rearrangement links TRBV28 to TRBJ1-2; 10 bases map to TRBD1. Germline assignment: CDR1 MDHEN and CDR2 SYDVKM. There are 14 residues in the CDR3. With V trimmed by 5 bases and J by 7 bases, 7 bases remained unmatched. CDR3 in amino acids: CASSTPGTGVGYTF. CDR3 sequence (DNA): TGTGCCAGCAGTACCCCCGGGACAGGGGTTGGCTACACCTTC.

This chain joins TRBV19 and TRBJ2-3, with D hard to call. Germline values: CDR1 LNHDA, CDR2 SQIVND (reference sequence). The CDR3 runs 15 residues. V was clipped by 4 bases and J by 3 bases, with 14 bases between them. The CDR3 loop is CASSKGLVSTDTQYF. CDR3 sequence (DNA): TGTGCCAGTAGTAAGGGCCTAGTCTCTACAGATACGCAGTATTTT.

This clone was counted a single time. This CDR3 reads CASSFPAETQYF. In nucleotides, the CDR3 is TGCGCCAGCAGCTTCCCCGCAGAGACCCAGTACTTC. The chain has TRBV5-1 and TRBJ2-5; no clear D. The germline V gene has CDR1 SGHRS and CDR2 YFSETQ. V was clipped by 2 bases and J by 4 bases, with 6 bases between them. This CDR3 has 12 residues.